These T cell receptor beta chains were read from a single sample in a study of T cell responses to AZD1222 COVID-19 vaccine. Only in-frame clones appear in the TCRdb table, and some are missing; sequencing was by immunoSEQ multiplex PCR. This sample yields over 150,000 clones, of which 80% to 90% are seen a single time; around 6.9% belongs to the top ten. The sequenced sample was peripheral blood, obtained on day 0 of AZD1222 vaccination. These receptors were collected from an adult in good health. The CDR3 runs from the conserved cysteine through the conserved F or W. A D gene is named only where the DNA matches it firmly. Clone size is shown for a subset of rows, as once, few, many or a class of expanded clone.

d_call clone_size j_call v_call cdr3_nt cdr3_aa
. once TRBJ2-6 TRBV5-1 TGCGCCAGCAGCTTGGCCAGGGTTGGGGCCAACGTCCTGACTTTC CASSLARVGANVLTF
TRBD2 . TRBJ2-5 TRBV10-1 TGCGCCAGCCCGGGACTAGCGGGGGGAGAGACCCAGTACTTC CASPGLAGGETQYF
TRBD1 . TRBJ2-7 TRBV7-2 TGTGCCAGCAGCTTAGCCGGACAGGATTTATACGAGCAGTACTTC CASSLAGQDLYEQYF
. . TRBJ1-4 TRBV12-3/TRBV12-4 TGTGCCAGCAGTCCCCGCGAAAAACTGTTTTTT CASSPREKLFF
. . TRBJ2-7 TRBV6-1 TGTGCCAGCAGTGAACTATCTACCTCTGAGTACGAGCAGTACTTC CASSELSTSEYEQYF
. . TRBJ2-7 TRBV15 TGTGCCACCAGCAGGGACGCCCTCTACGAGCAGTACTTC CATSRDALYEQYF
TRBD1 . TRBJ1-2 TRBV7-3 TGTGCCAGCAGCTTAACCGGGACAGGGGATGGGTATGGCTACACCTTC CASSLTGTGDGYGYTF
TRBD1 . TRBJ2-6 TRBV30 TGTGCCGTAAAATCCGGGACAGGGCTATCCGGGGCCAACGTCCTGACTTTC CAVKSGTGLSGANVLTF
. . TRBJ2-2 TRBV7-9 TGTGCCAGCAGCCTATCTAGGACCGGGGAGCTGTTTTTT CASSLSRTGELFF
. . TRBJ1-5 TRBV2 TGTGCCAGCAGTGATGTACACGGTCAGCCCCAGCATTTT CASSDVHGQPQHF
TRBD2 . TRBJ2-1 TRBV7-9 TGTGCCAGCAGCTTAGATCCCTGGGCTAGCGGGGGTTACAATGAGCAGTTCTTC CASSLDPWASGGYNEQFF
. . TRBJ2-5 TRBV10-3 TGTGCCATCAGTGAGTCGAACTCACAAGAGACCCAGTACTTC CAISESNSQETQYF
. . TRBJ1-6 TRBV20-1 TGCAGTGCTAGTCCCACACACGGGAATTCACCCCTCCACTTT CSASPTHGNSPLHF
TRBD1 . TRBJ2-7 TRBV6-5 TGTGCCAGCAGTTACAACAGGGGATACGAGCAGTACTTC CASSYNRGYEQYF
. . TRBJ2-7 TRBV10-2 TGCGCCAGCAGTGAGTCGAGCGACGAGCAGTACTTC CASSESSDEQYF
. . TRBJ1-2 TRBV30 TGTGCCTGGAGTGTCAGCGGCAAAGCTAACTATGGCTACACCTTC CAWSVSGKANYGYTF
. . TRBJ2-3 TRBV5-1 TGCGCCAGCAGCTTGGCCGGAGAGGGGGAGGCGCAGTATTTT CASSLAGEGEAQYF
. . TRBJ2-1 TRBV14 TGTGCCAGCAGCCAGAGGCGCAGTTTCAGGGCGGGGGCAATTCATGAGCAGTTCTTC CASSQRRSFRAGAIHEQFF
. . TRBJ2-7 TRBV3-1/TRBV3-2 TGTGCCAGCAGCCAAGTGCCGTTAGAGCAGTACTTC CASSQVPLEQYF
TRBD1 . TRBJ1-4 TRBV5-4 TGTGCCAGCAGCTTGGCCCCGGGACAGGGAAATGAAAAACTGTTTTTT CASSLAPGQGNEKLFF
. . TRBJ1-1 TRBV4-2 TGTGCCAGCAGCCAAGATCTGGGGCAGGGTGAAGCTTTCTTT CASSQDLGQGEAFF
. . TRBJ1-2 TRBV27 TGTGCCAGCAGCCCTCGTCGGGGAGGGGAGGACTATGGCTACACCTTC CASSPRRGGEDYGYTF
TRBD1 . TRBJ1-2 TRBV27 TGTGCCAGCAGGCCTACAGGACAGGGAGGGGGCTACACCTTC CASRPTGQGGGYTF
. . TRBJ1-2 TRBV4-1 TGCGCCAGCAGCCAAGAGGCCGAAAGACTTAATATCTATGGCTACACCTTC CASSQEAERLNIYGYTF
. . TRBJ1-3 TRBV6-5 TGTGCCAGCAGTTACATGCAAGGGGCGGGAAACACCATATATTTT CASSYMQGAGNTIYF
TRBD2 . TRBJ2-1 TRBV9 TGTGCCAGCAGCGTCTCGGGGGGGCCGTACAATGAGCAGTTCTTC CASSVSGGPYNEQFF
. . TRBJ2-6 TRBV28 TGTGCCAGCAGTTTATCTAGCGCTGGGGCCAACGTCCTGACTTTC CASSLSSAGANVLTF
TRBD1 once TRBJ1-2 TRBV15 TGTGCCACCAGCAGGGAACAGGGGTTGGGTGGCTACACCTTC CATSREQGLGGYTF
. . TRBJ2-3 TRBV5-1 TGCGCCAGCAGCTATACAGGGAGGGTTACAGATACGCAGTATTTT CASSYTGRVTDTQYF
TRBD1 few TRBJ1-1 TRBV25-1 TGTGCCAGCAGAACAGGGGGCTCTGAAGCTTTCTTT CASRTGGSEAFF
. . TRBJ2-1 TRBV19 TGTGCCAGTAGTATCCGGGACGGTCACAATGAGCAGTTCTTC CASSIRDGHNEQFF
. . TRBJ2-3 TRBV7-9 TGTGCCAGCAGCCCTTCGATGGATACGCAGTATTTT CASSPSMDTQYF
. . TRBJ1-4 TRBV10-3 TGTGCCATCAGTCCAGGGCCAACTAATGAAAAACTGTTTTTT CAISPGPTNEKLFF
. . TRBJ1-3 TRBV7-9 TGTGCCAGCAGCCCTGGAAGGGGAAACACCATATATTTT CASSPGRGNTIYF
. . TRBJ1-5 TRBV6-5 TGTGCCAGCAGTCGGGGGATTAGCAATCAGCCCCAGCATTTT CASSRGISNQPQHF
. . TRBJ1-5 TRBV4-1 TGCGCCAGCAGCCAAGCAATAGCGGAGGATTACAATCAGCCCCAGCATTTT CASSQAIAEDYNQPQHF